The rows below give T cell receptor beta chains drawn from one sample of a study of CXCR3-negative and CXCR3-positive naive CD8 T cells. TCRdb reprocessed the 5' RACE reads and stores each CDR3 protein as one record, lacking DNA. Here the sample table reports 92,000 or so distinct CDR3 sequences. Sequencing input: naive CXCR3- CD8+ T cells from blood. The receptors here all came from a human donor in good health. Some clones in this sample may be carry-over from other donors' samples. The CDR3 runs from the conserved cysteine through the conserved F or W. Fields, in order: J gene, V gene, CDR3 length, CDR3 protein.

TRBJ2-5,TRBV28,15,CASSPEGAWEETQYF
TRBJ2-7,TRBV20-1,18,CSARDRDGGGFSIYEQYF
TRBJ2-1,TRBV7-2,13,CASRFTAGLEQFF
TRBJ1-2,TRBV29-1,13,CSVTTGGHYGYTF
TRBJ2-1,TRBV29-1,15,CSVEESRGGGNEQFF
TRBJ2-2,TRBV7-9,14,CASSPDGYAEELFF
TRBJ2-1,TRBV6-6,18,CASSYSAEFGTSGGALFF
TRBJ1-2,TRBV6-2/TRBV6-3,13,CASSYTRNYGYTF
TRBJ2-1,TRBV29-1,11,CSVLREGEQFF
TRBJ1-2,TRBV5-1,15,CASSLGDTPNYGYTF
TRBJ2-7,TRBV28,14,CASSSGLAGFEQYF
TRBJ2-3,TRBV6-5,14,CASSYSGGSDTQYF
TRBJ2-7,TRBV25-1,14,CASSDLDTSYEQYF
TRBJ2-2,TRBV13,13,CASSSGGTGELFF
TRBJ2-7,TRBV10-3,13,CAISRDSTYEQYF
TRBJ1-5,TRBV18,16,CASSPESIHSNQPQHF
TRBJ1-6,TRBV30,11,CAWRDNSPLHF
TRBJ2-2,TRBV15,17,CATSREDRGLDTGELFF
TRBJ2-3,TRBV5-1,14,CASSLGWSADTQYF
TRBJ2-7,TRBV4-3,15,CASSQGQSGSYEQYF
TRBJ1-6,TRBV19,15,CASSILDAYNSPLHF
TRBJ2-5,TRBV20-1,14,CSARGGTVTETQYF
TRBJ1-1,TRBV10-2,14,CASSETGENTEAFF
TRBJ2-1,TRBV11-3,14,CASSSRDGPNEQFF
TRBJ1-1,TRBV12-3/TRBV12-4,14,CASSPDKLNTEAFF
TRBJ2-3,TRBV20-1,18,CSARGMNLDTTGRYTQYF
TRBJ1-1,TRBV29-1,13,CSGRTGLNTEALF
TRBJ1-1,TRBV7-9,15,CASSYRGNMNTEAFF
TRBJ1-3,TRBV7-9,16,CASSLALTVSQDTIYF
TRBJ1-2,TRBV6-6,16,CASSYSPGIPANGYTF
TRBJ2-3,TRBV29-1,13,CSVETRDSDTQYF
TRBJ2-1,TRBV20-1,14,CSAPGGASYNEQFF
TRBJ2-1,TRBV14,14,CASSQDTVPNEQFF
TRBJ2-2,TRBV25-1,13,CAGGTGIAGELFF
TRBJ2-5,TRBV11-3,16,CASSSTTITTQETQYF
TRBJ2-7,TRBV6-5,14,CASSPSGGNYEQYF
TRBJ2-2,TRBV9,15,CASSLGGSNTGELFF
TRBJ1-2,TRBV29-1,14,CSVEDQGIHYGYTF
TRBJ2-7,TRBV6-5,15,CASSSPDRGAYEQYF
TRBJ1-5,TRBV20-1,15,CSASDPSVLNQPQHF
TRBJ2-7,TRBV6-5,14,CASSLAEGTYEQYF
TRBJ2-2,TRBV12-3/TRBV12-4,13,CASNRGVAGELFF
TRBJ1-4,TRBV7-9,12,CASSLHGEKLFF
TRBJ1-1,TRBV7-9,15,CASSPVGQENTEAFF
TRBJ2-5,TRBV25-1,15,CASSEPPGLQETQYF
TRBJ1-2,TRBV19,15,CASSIPLDSYYGYTF
TRBJ1-1,TRBV29-1,15,CSVVFGDFGTTEAFF
TRBJ2-5,TRBV20-1,18,CSARDSGTSGGAQETQYF
TRBJ2-7,TRBV3-1,15,CASSQGRGTADEQYF
TRBJ1-6,TRBV19,15,CASSINGSGRSPLHF
TRBJ2-1,TRBV7-3,15,CASSNSGGSYNEQFF
TRBJ2-1,TRBV6-5,15,CASTLLAGAYNEQFF
TRBJ1-1,TRBV29-1,12,CSVDQGYTEAFF